This T cell receptor (beta chain) was sequenced in a study of blood T cell repertoires in COVID-19. Measured with immunoSEQ multiplex PCR; TCRdb has only the in-frame clones, and not every one. The sample lists 65,000 to 85,000 clones, approximately 87% occurring once. Germline loops: CDR1 MNHEY, CDR2 SVGEGT. CDR3 length equals 14 residues. V lost 4 bases, J lost 3 bases, and 13 bases lay in between. V is TRBV6-2 or TRBV6-3 and J is TRBJ2-7, with D maybe TRBD1 (7 bases). This TCR was sampled from a human donor in a cohort sampled during active COVID-19. The sample consisted of peripheral blood. Here the CDR3 DNA reads TGTGCCAGCAGTTCCGGGACAGCGGGCTACGAGCAGTACTTC. Encoded protein: CASSSGTAGYEQYF.